Presented here are 26 T cell receptor beta chains from one specimen sequenced in a study of cytomegalovirus exposure and HLA in healthy donors. The PCR ran on 60 Vbeta and 13 Jbeta primers. The protocol was immunoSEQ multiplex PCR, while the TCRdb copy is restricted to in-frame clones and leaves out a portion. The repertoire holds around 130,000 clones, with around 79% as singletons. The sample consisted of PBMCs. The receptors were sampled from a woman aged 40 to 50 in good health and CMV-seropositive.

This clone was seen a few times. The genes are TRBV11-2 and TRBJ1-2, with TRBD1 as a possible D gene (5 bases). The CDR3 has 15 residues. Germline CDR1 reads SGHAT; CDR2 reads FQNNGV. The V end was cut by 3 bases, the J end by 0 bases, with 11 bases between. CDR3 in DNA: TGTGCCAGCAGCTTCTTTCAGGGCCCTAACTATGGCTACACCTTC. Its protein product is CASSFFQGPNYGYTF.

This chain uses TRBV5-4 with TRBJ1-6, with 7 bases aligning to TRBD1. This CDR3 is built from 16 residues. Germline V gene lookup returns CDR1 SGHNT and CDR2 YYREEE (reference sequence). J lost 3 bases, V lost 0 bases, and 3 bases had no gene match. The CDR3 region has the DNA TGTGCCAGCAGCTTGGGACAGGGTGACTATAATTCACCCCTCCACTTT. It yields the protein CASSLGQGDYNSPLHF.

The rearrangement uses TRBV19 and TRBJ1-5; maybe TRBD1 (6 bases). The V end lost 3 bases, the J end lost 4 bases, and 16 bases lay between the germline ends. Germline assignment: CDR1 LNHDA and CDR2 SQIVND (reference sequence). The CDR3 runs 16 residues. CDR3 residues: CASSISTGYRNQPQHF. The CDR3, as DNA: TGTGCCAGTAGTATCTCGACAGGATACCGGAATCAGCCCCAGCATTTT.

CDR3 coding DNA: TGTGCCAGCAGTTACTCGATATCATCGGTTTATGGCTACACCTTC. Its translation: CASSYSISSVYGYTF. The chain employs TRBV6-5 and TRBJ1-2; D unresolved. CDR3 length: 15 residues. Trimming removed 0 bases at V and 5 bases at J, with 13 bases between. From germline, CDR1 is MNHEY and CDR2 SVGAGI.

In this sample, this clone turned up a few times. The chain links TRBV5-8 to TRBJ2-7, with D perhaps TRBD1 (6 bases). The CDR3 is made up of 15 amino acids. Germline lookup yields CDR1 SGHTS and CDR2 YDEGEE. Trimming cost V 0 bases and J 0 bases, with 10 bases left between them. CDR3 sequence (DNA): TGTGCCAGCAGCTTGGAACCGGACAGCTCCTACGAGCAGTACTTC. It translates to CASSLEPDSSYEQYF.

The chain combines TRBV4-3 with TRBJ2-1, with D possibly being TRBD2 (7 bases). This CDR3 has 16 residues. V lost 0 bases, J lost 9 bases, and 18 bases lay in between. CDR1 and CDR2 (germline): LGHNA, YSLEER. CDR3 protein: CASSQDPSGTRGEQFF. The DNA for the CDR3 is TGCGCCAGCAGCCAAGATCCAAGCGGGACAAGGGGTGAGCAGTTCTTC.

The chain uses TRBV5-4 and TRBJ2-2; TRBD2 matches at 13 bases. V lost 3 bases to trimming and J lost 6 bases; unmatched junction nucleotides: 8. The CDR3 sequence is 17 residues long. In germline, CDR1 is SGHNT, CDR2 YYREEE (reference sequence). The CDR3 DNA follows: TGTGCCAGCAGCTACCTTCGGACTAGCGGGAGTCCCGGGGAGCTGTTTTTT. It translates to CASSYLRTSGSPGELFF. Variable domain in full (rest from reference TRBV5-4 and TRBJ2-2): ETGVTQSPTHLIKTRGQQVTLRCSSQSGHNTVSWYQQALGQGPQFIFQYYREEENGRGNFPPRFSGLQFPNYSSELNVNALELDDSALYLCASSYLRTSGSPGELFFGEGSRLTVL.

J is TRBJ2-2 and V is TRBV5-5, with a possible D match to TRBD1 (6 bases). In germline, CDR1 is SGHKS, CDR2 YYEKEE (reference sequence). V lost 0 bases and J 0 bases, leaving 9 bases between the germline ends. This CDR3 is 16 amino acids long. The CDR3 protein is CASSLATGPNTGELFF. Written as DNA, the CDR3 is TGTGCCAGCAGCTTGGCGACAGGCCCGAACACCGGGGAGCTGTTTTTT.

This clone has more than one count but fewer than ten. V gene TRBV5-1 combines with J gene TRBJ2-2; 8 bases align to TRBD2. This CDR3 has 16 residues. The junction had 1 base not matched to a gene; V was cut back by 0 bases and J by 0 bases. Germline CDR1 is SGHRS and CDR2 is YFSETQ. The CDR3 DNA reads as TGCGCCAGCAGCTTGGTTAGCGGGACGAACACCGGGGAGCTGTTTTTT. The encoded protein is CASSLVSGTNTGELFF.

V gene TRBV5-1 combines with J gene TRBJ2-7; D is unresolved. The CDR3 has 13 residues. V was pared by 0 bases and J by 5 bases, with 9 bases between. Germline CDR1 reads SGHRS; CDR2 reads YFSETQ. The CDR3 spells CASSLGAPNEQYF. The DNA of the CDR3 is TGCGCCAGCAGCTTGGGGGCCCCAAACGAGCAGTACTTC.

This chain connects TRBV16 to TRBJ1-5; 7 positions agree with TRBD1. Germline-derived CDR1 and CDR2 are KGHSY and FQNENV. V was pared by 3 bases and J by 6 bases, with 8 bases of the junction left unmatched. CDR3 length equals 15 residues. The CDR3 DNA follows: TGTGCCAGCAGCCATCCCGACAGGGCGGGTCAGCCCCAGCATTTT. Translation: CASSHPDRAGQPQHF.

The chain has TRBV28 and TRBJ1-1; no clear D gene. The germline CDR1 and CDR2 sequences are MDHEN and SYDVKM. V dropped 5 bases and J dropped 1 base, with 11 bases sitting between them. CDR3 size: 14 residues. CDR3 sequence reads: CASSPSVRNTEAFF. The CDR3 DNA is TGTGCCAGCAGTCCATCGGTTAGGAACACTGAAGCTTTCTTT.

This chain joins TRBV5-8 and TRBJ1-5, with 7 bases matching TRBD1. Germline loops: CDR1 SGHTS, CDR2 YDEGEE. The CDR3 runs to 17 residues. Unmatched junction bases numbered 17, after V lost 4 bases and J lost 7 bases. CDR3 region: CASSTSRRQGEGQPQHF. As DNA, the CDR3 is TGTGCCAGCAGCACTAGCAGGAGACAGGGTGAGGGACAGCCCCAGCATTTT.

This chain uses TRBV10-3 with TRBJ1-2, with D unresolved. Germline CDR1 and CDR2: ENHRY and SYGVKD. This CDR3 comprises 14 residues. Trimming took off 4 bases at V and 3 bases at J, with 12 bases between the two ends. As DNA, the CDR3 is TGTGCCATCAGTGGACTACTTGGGGACTATGGCTACACCTTC. It translates to CAISGLLGDYGYTF.

The chain joins TRBV5-1 to TRBJ2-1, with D possibly matching TRBD2 (6 bases). The CDR3 totals 16 residues. Trimming left V 1 base short and J 0 bases short, with 11 bases between. In germline, CDR1 is SGHRS, CDR2 YFSETQ. The CDR3 region is CASSLTAGSSYNEQFF. For the CDR3, the DNA is TGCGCCAGCAGCTTGACTGCGGGGAGCTCCTACAATGAGCAGTTCTTC.

The chain has TRBV28 and TRBJ1-1; the D is unclear. Germline V gives CDR1 MDHEN, CDR2 SYDVKM. Deletions cut 0 bases from V and 0 bases from J, with 11 bases between. The CDR3 runs to 16 residues. CDR3 loop: CASSLWGEGLNTEAFF. DNA of the CDR3: TGTGCCAGCAGTTTATGGGGCGAGGGTTTGAACACTGAAGCTTTCTTT.

The sample holds one count of this clone. The chain carries TRBV2 and TRBJ2-5; D gene unclear. Germline assignment: CDR1 SNHLY and CDR2 FYNNEI. Trimming cost V 4 bases and J 6 bases, with 6 bases left between them. CDR3 length: 11 residues. CDR3 region: CASSVDKTQYF. As DNA, the CDR3 is TGTGCCAGCAGTGTCGACAAGACCCAGTACTTC.

V is TRBV6-1 and J is TRBJ2-1; possibly TRBD2 for D (5 bases). Trimming stripped 7 bases from V and 9 bases from J, with 13 bases between. The CDR3 extends over 12 amino acids. The germline gives CDR1 MNHNS, CDR2 SASEGT. The CDR3 protein is CASNTRNGEQFF. Here the CDR3 DNA reads TGTGCCAGCAATACTAGGAATGGTGAGCAGTTCTTC.

This clone was counted once. The chain joins TRBV9 to TRBJ2-1; 12 nucleotides align to TRBD1. The junction had 9 bases not matched to a gene; V was cut back by 3 bases and J by 8 bases. The germline V gene encodes CDR1 SGDLS and CDR2 YYNGEE. CDR3 length equals 16 residues. Here the CDR3 reads CASSGVVGTGGDEQFF. DNA for the CDR3: TGTGCCAGCAGCGGTGTAGTTGGGACAGGGGGCGATGAGCAGTTCTTC.

The rearrangement links TRBV7-2 to TRBJ2-1; tentative D call: TRBD2 (6 bases). The CDR3 consists of 15 residues. The germline CDR1 and CDR2 sequences are SGHTA and FQGNSA. V was pared by 5 bases and J by 1 base, with 12 bases between. The CDR3 nucleotides read TGTGCCAGCAGCCAAACCGGGACTTCCTACAATGAGCAGTTCTTC. It specifies CASSQTGTSYNEQFF.

The chain carries TRBV5-6 and TRBJ2-4, with 8 positions matching TRBD1. Germline values: CDR1 SGHDT, CDR2 YYEEEE. The CDR3 has 16 amino acids. J lost 3 bases, V lost 0 bases, and 5 bases had no gene match. The CDR3 spells CASSLGQGASKNIQYF. The CDR3 coding sequence is TGTGCCAGCAGCTTGGGGCAGGGGGCAAGCAAAAACATTCAGTACTTC.

Turning to this clone: Additional DNA sequences in this sample encode the identical CDR3. V gene TRBV28 combines with J gene TRBJ1-1, with 7 bases lining up with TRBD1. V lost 9 bases to trimming and J lost 5 bases; unmatched junction nucleotides: 6. The germline V gene has CDR1 MDHEN and CDR2 SYDVKM. The CDR3 length is 12 residues. The CDR3: CASRTGGTEAFF. In DNA form, the CDR3 reads TGTGCCAGTCGGACAGGAGGAACTGAAGCTTTCTTT.

Here the CDR3 reads CASIAHRHEQYF. The CDR3 DNA follows: TGTGCCAGCATAGCCCACCGGCACGAGCAGTACTTC. V and J are TRBV6-4 and TRBJ2-7; D gene ambiguous. The CDR3 consists of 12 residues. Germline V gene sequence: CDR1 MRHNA, CDR2 SNTAGT. V lost 7 bases and J 5 bases, leaving 12 bases between the germline ends.

This chain links TRBV4-1 with TRBJ1-6, with 7 positions matching TRBD1. There are 16 residues in the CDR3. The germline gives CDR1 MGHRA, CDR2 YSYEKL. The ends lost 4 bases at V and 4 bases at J; junction bases unmatched: 7. CDR3 amino acids: CASSPEQGIYNSPLHF. The CDR3 bases are TGCGCCAGCAGCCCAGAACAGGGGATTTATAATTCACCCCTCCACTTT.

The V and J genes are TRBV11-2 and TRBJ2-2, with 8 bases aligning to TRBD2. With V trimmed by 5 bases and J by 6 bases, 8 bases remained unmatched. Germline CDR1 and CDR2: SGHAT and FQNNGV. The CDR3 is 15 amino acids. The CDR3, as DNA: TGTGCCAGCAGCCCACTGAGCGGGAGCGCCGGGGAGCTGTTTTTT. Translated, it gives CASSPLSGSAGELFF.

V gene TRBV2 combines with J gene TRBJ1-2, with D possibly being TRBD1 (5 bases). V lost 5 bases and J lost 3, with 10 bases in between. The length of the CDR3 is 13 residues. CDR1 and CDR2 (germline): SNHLY, FYNNEI. CDR3: CASSSQGDYGYTF. CDR3 bases: TGTGCCAGCAGTTCCCAAGGGGACTATGGCTACACCTTC.